The TCR beta chain under discussion was sequenced for a study of regulatory T cells in long-lasting Graves disease. This clonotype occurred a few times. The sample's time point: newly diagnosed GD, antithyroid drugs for less than 3 months. After RNA was extracted from PBMCs, the TCR library was made from it. Germline assignment: CDR1 SGHVS and CDR2 FNYEAQ. The CDR3 spans 16 residues. V shed 0 bases and J shed 0 bases, with 9 bases lying between them. HTBI primers from iRepertoire and Arm-PCR of CDR3 regions yielded the TCR beta libraries. TCRdb processed the multiplex PCR reads anew with MiXCR; each CDR3 protein has one entry. The profile shows almost 450,000 distinct CDR3 sequences, less than 20% of them singletons. The same data also contributed to another study, on T cells in Graves' hyperthyroidism and ophthalmopathy. That source adds: Disease duration under 2 months; hyperthyroidism patients were aged 18 to 65. First-round RT-PCR targeting the TCR CDR3 was performed with the HTBI primer set.

The source was peripheral blood mononuclear cells (PBMCs), collected at new diagnosis, from a patient treated with antithyroid drugs. This chain connects TRBV7-6 to TRBJ1-3; D possibly corresponds to TRBD1 (5 bases). The source of this sequence is a woman in her twenties or thirties with Graves disease. For the CDR3, the DNA is TGTGCCAGCAGCTTAGCGCTGGGGGGCTCTGGAAACACCATATATTTT. Translated: CASSLALGGSGNTIYF.